The clone carrying this TCR beta chain was seen once. The CDR3 has 15 residues. V lost 5 bases to trimming and J lost 5 bases; unmatched junction nucleotides: 8. In germline, CDR1 is MDHEN, CDR2 SYDVKM. These data come from a study of blood T cell repertoires in COVID-19. Background on the study: Researchers got acute and convalescent COVID-19 samples from the United States, Italy and Spain. T cells, B-cell-depleted T cells, or PBMCs supplied cDNA or gDNA.

Authors' processing steps: Amplification of reference gene primers was used by the study to estimate nucleated cell counts. Profiled with immunoSEQ multiplex PCR; TCRdb holds only in-frame clones, not every one. The DNA was the basis for D and trimming; V, J and clone size are from that table. In the table there are about 90,000 clones, approximately 80% of which are singletons. The rearrangement links TRBV28 to TRBJ2-3, with 9 bases aligning to TRBD2. The sample consisted of peripheral blood. This receptor was obtained from a woman aged 80 or older with active or convalescent COVID-19. CDR3 in DNA: TGTGCCAGCAGTCGTAGCGGGAGTACGAAAGATACGCAGTATTTT. It specifies CASSRSGSTKDTQYF.